The present TCR beta chain was sequenced within a study of cytomegalovirus exposure and HLA in healthy donors. Study context: Earlier sequencing of 150 million to 200 million T cells yielded around 100 million unique TCR beta sequences. An early release of data contained about 85 million unique TCRs, which came from HLA-typed donors. Study-level results: According to an earlier analysis, most TCR beta V segments yielded productive rearrangements about 87% or about 30% of the time. TCR beta V- and J-gene trimming, according to a later analysis, was linked to a missense DCLRE1C variant.

In this sample, this clone turned up once. Its antigen is unknown. The germline V and J ends were trimmed by 1 base and 1 base, with 12 bases remaining between them. Germline CDR1 is SGHKS and CDR2 is YYEKEE (reference sequence). CDR3 length equals 16 residues. The PCR contained 60 Vbeta and 13 Jbeta primers. Repertoires were generated with immunoSEQ multiplex PCR, while TCRdb's copy carries only in-frame clones and drops some. The sample shows more than 150,000 clones, 75% to 85% of them seen only once. This receptor was identified in a man aged 18 to 30 in good health and CMV-seronegative. Source material: PBMCs. The V and J genes are TRBV5-5 and TRBJ1-5; D gene unclear. CDR3: CASSLLPGISNQPQHF. CDR3 bases: TGTGCCAGCAGCTTGTTGCCCGGGATCAGCAATCAGCCCCAGCATTTT.